One TCR beta chain is described in this entry. This entry belongs to a study of blood T cell repertoires in COVID-19. Study at large: Acute and convalescent COVID-19 specimens originated in the United States, Italy and Spain. PBMCs, B-cell-depleted T cells, or T cells provided the cDNA or gDNA that made up the material.

Original handling: Reference gene primer amplification gave nucleated cell count estimates. Measured with immunoSEQ multiplex PCR; TCRdb has only the in-frame clones, and not every one. V and J calls plus clone size are reproduced from that table; the DNA served to infer D and trimming. Among approximately 150,000 clones listed, approximately 90% were seen once. Trimming pared 4 bases from V and 4 bases from J, leaving 13 bases between. CDR1 and CDR2 (germline): LGHNA, YSLEER. The CDR3 spans 14 residues. Specimen: peripheral blood. The receptor was derived from a woman in her 50s with acute or convalescent COVID-19. The rearrangement uses TRBV4-3 and TRBJ2-5; TRBD1 is a possible D gene (6 bases). CDR3 region: CASSPTGSAETQYF. CDR3 nucleotides: TGCGCCAGCAGCCCGACAGGATCGGCAGAGACCCAGTACTTC.